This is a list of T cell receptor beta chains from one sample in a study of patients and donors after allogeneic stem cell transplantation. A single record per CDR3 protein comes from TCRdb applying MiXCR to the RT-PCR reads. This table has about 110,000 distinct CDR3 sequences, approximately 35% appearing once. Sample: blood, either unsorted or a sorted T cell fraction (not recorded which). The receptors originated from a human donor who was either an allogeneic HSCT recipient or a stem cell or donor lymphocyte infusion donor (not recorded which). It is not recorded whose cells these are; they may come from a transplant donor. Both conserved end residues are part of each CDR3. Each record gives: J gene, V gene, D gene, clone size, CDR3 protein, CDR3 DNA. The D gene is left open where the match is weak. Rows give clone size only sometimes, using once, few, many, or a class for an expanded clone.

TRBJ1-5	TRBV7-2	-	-	CASSLIGDQPQHF	TGTGCCAGCAGCCTAATTGGGGATCAGCCCCAGCATTTT
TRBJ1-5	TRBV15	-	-	CATSRYWVGGNQPQHF	TGTGCCACCAGCAGGTATTGGGTTGGGGGAAATCAGCCCCAGCATTTT
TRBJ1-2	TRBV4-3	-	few	CASSPSIQGNYGYTF	TGCGCCAGCAGCCCTTCAATACAGGGTAACTATGGCTACACCTTC
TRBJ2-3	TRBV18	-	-	CASSPSADTQYF	TGTGCCAGCTCACCGTCGGCAGATACGCAGTATTTT
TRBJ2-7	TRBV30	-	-	CAWSVSRESEQYF	TGTGCCTGGAGTGTATCCAGGGAAAGCGAGCAGTACTTC
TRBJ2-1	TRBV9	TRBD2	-	CASSPRRESSYNEQFF	TGTGCCAGCAGCCCCCGGCGGGAGAGTTCCTACAATGAGCAGTTCTTC
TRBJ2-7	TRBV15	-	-	CATSTPRRDQGYEQYF	TGTGCCACCAGCACTCCCAGGCGGGACCAAGGCTACGAGCAGTACTTC
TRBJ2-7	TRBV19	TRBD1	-	CASSSHRGYEQYF	TGTGCCAGTAGTTCCCACAGGGGATACGAGCAGTACTTC
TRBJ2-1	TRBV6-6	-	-	CASSYQAGSGNEQFF	TGTGCCAGCAGTTATCAAGCGGGTTCGGGGAATGAGCAGTTCTTC
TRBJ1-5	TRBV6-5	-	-	CASSYSHREGPPQHF	TGTGCCAGCAGTTACTCTCATCGGGAGGGTCCGCCCCAGCATTTT
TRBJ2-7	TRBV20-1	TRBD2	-	CSARDPGRADEQYF	TGCAGTGCTAGAGATCCCGGGAGGGCCGACGAGCAGTACTTC
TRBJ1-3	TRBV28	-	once	CASSLGGGAGNTIYF	TGTGCCAGCAGTCTTGGAGGGGGAGCTGGAAACACCATATATTTT
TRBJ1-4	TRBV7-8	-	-	CASSLGRGGEKLFF	TGTGCCAGCAGCTTAGGCAGGGGAGGGGAAAAACTGTTTTTT
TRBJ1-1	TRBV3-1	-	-	CASSQLTGLEAFF	TGTGCCAGCAGCCAACTTACGGGGCTCGAAGCTTTCTTT
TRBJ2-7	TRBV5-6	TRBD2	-	CASSASGRTEQYF	TGTGCCAGCAGCGCTAGCGGGAGAACCGAGCAGTACTTC
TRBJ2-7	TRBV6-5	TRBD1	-	CASRVDRGLHEQYF	TGTGCCAGCAGAGTGGACAGGGGGCTCCACGAGCAGTACTTC
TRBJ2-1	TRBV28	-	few	CASSFGSRGLDNEQFF	TGTGCCAGCAGTTTCGGGAGCCGCGGACTTGACAATGAGCAGTTCTTC
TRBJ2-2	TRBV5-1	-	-	CASSLDQGRATGELFF	TGCGCCAGCAGCTTGGATCAGGGTCGGGCCACCGGGGAGCTGTTTTTT
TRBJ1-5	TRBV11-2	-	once	CASSSTNQPQHF	TGTGCCAGCAGTTCGACCAATCAGCCCCAGCATTTT
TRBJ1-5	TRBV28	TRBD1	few	CASSCGTAFGWDQPQHF	TGTGCCAGCAGTTGCGGGACAGCCTTTGGGTGGGATCAGCCCCAGCATTTT
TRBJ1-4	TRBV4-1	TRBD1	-	CASSQGTGVREKLFF	TGCGCCAGCAGCCAGGGGACAGGGGTTAGGGAAAAACTGTTTTTT
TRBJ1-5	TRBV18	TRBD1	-	CASSRWDRGSNQPQHF	TGTGCCAGCTCCCGATGGGACAGGGGAAGCAATCAGCCCCAGCATTTT
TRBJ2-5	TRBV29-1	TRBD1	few	CSGGQWETQYF	TGCAGCGGGGGACAGTGGGAGACCCAGTACTTC
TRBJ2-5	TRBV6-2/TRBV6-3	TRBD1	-	CASSFVGQAGTQYF	TGTGCCAGCAGCTTCGTGGGACAGGCAGGGACCCAGTACTTC
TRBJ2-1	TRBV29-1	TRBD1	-	CSVEVAGQVYNEQFF	TGCAGCGTTGAAGTGGCCGGACAGGTCTACAATGAGCAGTTCTTC
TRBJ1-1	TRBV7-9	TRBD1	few	CASSQQGAGNTEAFF	TGTGCCAGCAGCCAACAGGGGGCAGGAAACACTGAAGCTTTCTTT
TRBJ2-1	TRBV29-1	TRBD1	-	CSVWGGTGGIDEQFF	TGCAGCGTTTGGGGAGGGACAGGGGGCATCGATGAGCAGTTCTTC
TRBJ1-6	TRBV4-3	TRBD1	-	CASSQDVGGTGSYNSPLHF	TGCGCCAGCAGCCAAGATGTCGGGGGGACAGGCTCCTATAATTCACCCCTCCACTTT
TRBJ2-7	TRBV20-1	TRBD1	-	CSAIDGTGSSYEQYF	TGCAGTGCTATTGACGGGACAGGGAGCTCCTACGAGCAGTACTTC
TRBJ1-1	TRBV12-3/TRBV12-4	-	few	CASSPSSEAFF	TGTGCCAGCAGCCCCAGTAGTGAAGCTTTCTTT
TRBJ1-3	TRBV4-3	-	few	CASSQEPRTYSGNTIYF	TGCGCCAGCAGCCAAGAACCCAGGACTTACTCTGGAAACACCATATATTTT
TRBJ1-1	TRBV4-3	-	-	CASSQDWVNTEAFF	TGCGCCAGCAGCCAAGATTGGGTGAACACTGAAGCTTTCTTT
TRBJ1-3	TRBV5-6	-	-	CASSRQGAQNTIYF	TGTGCCAGCAGCCGTCAGGGTGCTCAAAACACCATATATTTT
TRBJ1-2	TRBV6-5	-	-	CASSYSRGNYGYTF	TGTGCCAGCAGTTACTCGAGGGGGAACTATGGCTACACCTTC
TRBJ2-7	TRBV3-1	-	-	CASSHQTAATSFWGYEQYF	TGTGCCAGCAGCCACCAGACGGCTGCCACTAGTTTTTGGGGCTACGAGCAGTACTTC